One sample yielded the 3 T cell receptor beta chains listed below, sequenced in a study of neurological immune-mediated disorders. Time point denoted: longitudinal time-point 3. TCRdb used MiXCR to reprocess the 5' RACE reads, holding one entry per CDR3 protein. The sample holds 45,000 to 60,000 distinct CDR3 sequences, roughly an eighth seen once. The sequencing input was PBMCs. The receptors shown here come from a male donor with HTLV-1-associated myelopathy (HAM/TSP).

This clonotype occurred many times. An end of the junction differs from the germline gene, which may be a read error. The chain uses TRBV12-3 or TRBV12-4 and TRBJ2-1; TRBD1 or TRBD2 may be the D gene (5 bases each). The CDR3 is 15 amino acids. The CDR3 sequence: CASSLAAGTSNEQFF. The CDR3 nucleotides are TGTGCCAGCAGTCTAGCAGCAGGGACCAGCAATGAGCAGTTCTTC.

The sample holds many counts of this clonotype. The J gene is TRBJ1-4, the V gene TRBV4-3; 12 bases fit TRBD1. The junction had 12 bases not matched to a gene; V was cut back by 0 bases and J by 7 bases. In germline, CDR1 is LGHNA, CDR2 YSLEER. The CDR3 is made up of 19 amino acids. The CDR3 nucleotides are TGCGCCAGCAGCCAAGATTTTGGGTGGGGACAGGGGGCGAGTGAAAAACTGTTTTTT. Translating it yields CASSQDFGWGQGASEKLFF.

This clonotype has a count of ten or more. This sequence joins TRBV7-2 and TRBJ2-3, with 10 bases lining up with TRBD1. CDR3 length: 16 amino acids. The ends lost 4 bases at V and 0 bases at J; junction bases unmatched: 4. The germline V gene encodes CDR1 SGHTA and CDR2 FQGNSA. The CDR3 loop is CASSSGDRGSTDTQYF. For the CDR3, the DNA is TGTGCCAGCAGCTCGGGGGACAGGGGAAGCACAGATACGCAGTATTTT.